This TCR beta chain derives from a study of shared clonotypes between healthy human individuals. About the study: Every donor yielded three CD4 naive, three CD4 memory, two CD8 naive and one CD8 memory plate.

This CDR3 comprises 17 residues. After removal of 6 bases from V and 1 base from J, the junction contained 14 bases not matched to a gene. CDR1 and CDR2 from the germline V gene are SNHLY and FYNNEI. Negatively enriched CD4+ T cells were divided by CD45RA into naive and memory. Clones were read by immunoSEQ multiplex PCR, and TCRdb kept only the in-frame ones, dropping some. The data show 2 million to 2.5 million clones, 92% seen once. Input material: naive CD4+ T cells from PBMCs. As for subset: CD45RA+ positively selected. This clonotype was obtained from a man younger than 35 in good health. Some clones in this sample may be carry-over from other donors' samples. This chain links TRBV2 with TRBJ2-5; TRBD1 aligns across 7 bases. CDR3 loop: CASRYRGGGGRQETQYF. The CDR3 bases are TGTGCCAGCAGGTACAGGGGCGGTGGGGGACGCCAAGAGACCCAGTACTTC. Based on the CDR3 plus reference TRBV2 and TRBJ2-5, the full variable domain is EPEVTQTPSHQVTQMGQEVILRCVPISNHLYFYWYRQILGQKVEFLVSFYNNEISEKSEIFDDQFSVERPDGSNFTLKIRSTKLEDSAMYFCASRYRGGGGRQETQYFGPGTRLLVL.